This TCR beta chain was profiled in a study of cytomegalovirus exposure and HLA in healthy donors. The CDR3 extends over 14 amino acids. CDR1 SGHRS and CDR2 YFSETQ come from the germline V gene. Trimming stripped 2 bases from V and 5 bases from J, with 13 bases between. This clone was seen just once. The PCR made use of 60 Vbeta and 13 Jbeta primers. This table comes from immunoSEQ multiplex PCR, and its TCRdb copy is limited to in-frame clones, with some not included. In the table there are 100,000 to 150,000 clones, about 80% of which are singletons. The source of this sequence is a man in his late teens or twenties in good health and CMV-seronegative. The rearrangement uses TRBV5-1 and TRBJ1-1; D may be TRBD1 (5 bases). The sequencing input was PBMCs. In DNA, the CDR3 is TGCGCCAGCAGCTTCGGGACTTTAGGGACTGAAGCTTTCTTT. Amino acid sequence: CASSFGTLGTEAFF.